The 2 T cell receptor beta chains below were found in one sample sequenced in a study of control samples from healthy donors and cancer patients (dated by TCRdb to 2018 to 2020). The library was prepared using the immunoSEQ multiplex PCR assay. TCRdb limited this immuneACCESS table to in-frame rearrangements with V and J called. A share of clones is missing; checked studies link under half to unresolved V genes, and the rest is unexplained. The sample data list roughly 150,000 clones, and about 91% of these were observed just once. Jointly, the top ten make up over 1.5% of the sample. The specimen was blood. The receptors originated from a man in his late teens or twenties in good health.

The chain is built from TRBV4-1 and TRBJ1-2; TRBD1 is a possible D gene (6 bases). The V gene's germline CDR1 is MGHRA and CDR2 YSYEKL. The CDR3 spans 16 residues. V lost 1 base, J lost 4 bases, and 16 bases lay in between. CDR3 in DNA: TGCGCCAGCAGCCAAGCAGGGGCGGACAGCACCTATGGCTACACCTTC. This translates into CASSQAGADSTYGYTF.

The chain has TRBV29-1 and TRBJ2-2; no clear D gene. CDR1 is SQVTM and CDR2 is ANQGSEA in the germline V gene. The CDR3 extends over 13 amino acids. Trimming pared 5 bases from V and 10 bases from J, leaving 17 bases between. The CDR3 loop is CSVTATSSEELFF. Here the CDR3 DNA reads TGCAGCGTTACCGCTACTTCTTCCGAGGAGCTGTTTTTT.